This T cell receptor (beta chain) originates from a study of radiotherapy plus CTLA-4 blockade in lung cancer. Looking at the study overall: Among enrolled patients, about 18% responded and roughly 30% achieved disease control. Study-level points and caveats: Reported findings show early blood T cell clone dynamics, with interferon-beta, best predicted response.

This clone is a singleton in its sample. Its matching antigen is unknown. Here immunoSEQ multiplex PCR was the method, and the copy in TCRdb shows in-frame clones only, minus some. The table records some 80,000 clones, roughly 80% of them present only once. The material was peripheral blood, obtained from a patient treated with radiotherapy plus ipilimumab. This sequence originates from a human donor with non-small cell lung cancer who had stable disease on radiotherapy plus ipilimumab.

For the CDR3, the DNA is TGCGCCAGCAGCTTGGGGGAGACAACAAGCTATGGCTACACCTTC. It codes for CASSLGETTSYGYTF. The chain recombines TRBV5-1 with TRBJ1-2, with no clear D. The V and J ends lost 0 bases and 4 bases respectively, with 13 bases between them. In germline, CDR1 is SGHRS, CDR2 YFSETQ. The CDR3 sequence is 15 residues long.